This T cell receptor (beta chain) is from a study of CD8 T cells in Susac syndrome. Reverse transcription of about 0.5 to 1 ug RNA used random hexamers. TCRdb re-derived calls from the immunoSEQ multiplex PCR reads in MiXCR, one entry per CDR3 protein. The sample lists about 84,000 distinct CDR3 sequences, about 95% seen once, with around 0.41% in the top ten. Trimming cost V 0 bases and J 3 bases; bases outside gene matches: 5. The length of the CDR3 is 14 residues. In germline, CDR1 is DFQATT, CDR2 SNEGSKA (reference sequence). This receptor was taken from a human donor with Susac syndrome. The genes are TRBV20-1 and TRBJ2-7; TRBD1 matches at 7 bases. The material sequenced was CD8+ T cells from PBMCs. The CDR3 loop reads CSAREQGSGYEQYF. In DNA, the CDR3 is TGCAGTGCTAGAGAACAGGGGTCGGGCTACGAGCAGTACTTC.